This T cell receptor beta chain was documented in a study of regulatory T cells in long-lasting Graves disease. Per the germline V gene, CDR1 is SGDLS and CDR2 is YYNGEE. CDR3 length equals 14 residues. V trimming: 6 bases; J trimming: 5 bases; junction bases outside the gene matches: 10. Time point meaning: newly diagnosed GD, antithyroid drugs for less than 3 months. Researchers made the TCR library from RNA that was extracted from PBMCs. This clonotype has ten or more counts. The TCR beta library used iRepertoire HTBI primers with Arm-PCR amplification of CDR3. From the multiplex PCR reads, TCRdb called clonotypes with MiXCR, one entry per CDR3 protein. Here the sample spans some 250,000 distinct CDR3 sequences, about 17% being singletons. This same sample was also part of a study on T cells in Graves' hyperthyroidism and ophthalmopathy.

The input for sequencing was peripheral blood mononuclear cells (PBMCs), taken at new diagnosis, from a patient treated with antithyroid drugs. This clonotype originated in a woman aged 25-40 years with Graves disease. The rearrangement joins TRBV9 to TRBJ1-1; TRBD1 matches 7 bases. CDR3 residues: CASNMGTAGTEAFF. In nucleotides, the CDR3 is TGTGCCAGCAACATGGGGACAGCGGGTACTGAAGCTTTCTTT.